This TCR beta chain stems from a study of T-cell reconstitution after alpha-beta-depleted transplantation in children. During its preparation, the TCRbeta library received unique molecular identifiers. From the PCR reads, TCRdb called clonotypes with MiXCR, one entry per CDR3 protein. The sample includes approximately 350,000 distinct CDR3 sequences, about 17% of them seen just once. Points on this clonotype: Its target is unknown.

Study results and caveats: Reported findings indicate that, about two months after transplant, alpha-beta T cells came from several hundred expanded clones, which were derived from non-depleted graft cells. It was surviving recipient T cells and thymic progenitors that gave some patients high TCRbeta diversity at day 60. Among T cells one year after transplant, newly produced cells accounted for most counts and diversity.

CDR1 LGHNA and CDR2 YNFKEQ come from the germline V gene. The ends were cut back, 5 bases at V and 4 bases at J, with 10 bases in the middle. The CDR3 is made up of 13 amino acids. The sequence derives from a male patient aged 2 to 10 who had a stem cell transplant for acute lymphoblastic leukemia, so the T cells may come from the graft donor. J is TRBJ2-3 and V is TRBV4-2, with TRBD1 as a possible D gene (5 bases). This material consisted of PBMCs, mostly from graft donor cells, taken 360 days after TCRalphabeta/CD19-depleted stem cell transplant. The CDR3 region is CASSTSGPDTQYF. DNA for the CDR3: TGTGCCAGCAGCACCTCAGGGCCAGATACGCAGTATTTT.